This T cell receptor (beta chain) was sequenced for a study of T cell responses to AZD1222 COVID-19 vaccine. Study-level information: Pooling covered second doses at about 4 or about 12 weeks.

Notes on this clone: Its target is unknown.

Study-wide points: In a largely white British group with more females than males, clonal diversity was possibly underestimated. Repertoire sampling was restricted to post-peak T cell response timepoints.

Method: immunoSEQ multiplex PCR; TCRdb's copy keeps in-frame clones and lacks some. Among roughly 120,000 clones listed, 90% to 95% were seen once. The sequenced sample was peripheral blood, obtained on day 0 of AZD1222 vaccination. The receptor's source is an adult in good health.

The CDR3 region is CASSLVAGNEQFF. The CDR3 coding sequence is TGTGCCAGCAGCTTGGTAGCGGGCAATGAGCAGTTCTTC. This rearrangement joins TRBV5-6 to TRBJ2-1, with TRBD2 matching over 7 bases. Germline V lookup: CDR1 SGHDT, CDR2 YYEEEE. The J segment lost 6 bases and the V segment lost 0 bases, leaving 0 bases of the junction unmatched. The CDR3 has 13 amino acids.